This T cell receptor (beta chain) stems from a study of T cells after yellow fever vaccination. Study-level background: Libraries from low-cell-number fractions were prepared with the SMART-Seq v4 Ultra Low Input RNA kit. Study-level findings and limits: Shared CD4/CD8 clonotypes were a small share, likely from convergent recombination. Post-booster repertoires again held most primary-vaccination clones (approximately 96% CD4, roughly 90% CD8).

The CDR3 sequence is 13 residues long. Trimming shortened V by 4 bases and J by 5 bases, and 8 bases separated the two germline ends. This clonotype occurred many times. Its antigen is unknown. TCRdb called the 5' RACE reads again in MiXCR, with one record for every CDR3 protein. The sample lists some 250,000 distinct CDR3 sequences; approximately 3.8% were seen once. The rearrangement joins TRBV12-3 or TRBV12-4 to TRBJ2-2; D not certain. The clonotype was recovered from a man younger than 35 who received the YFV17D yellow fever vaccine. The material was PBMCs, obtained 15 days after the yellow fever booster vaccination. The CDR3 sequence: CASSSLGTGELFF. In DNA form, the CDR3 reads TGTGCCAGCAGTTCTCTGGGGACCGGGGAGCTGTTTTTT.